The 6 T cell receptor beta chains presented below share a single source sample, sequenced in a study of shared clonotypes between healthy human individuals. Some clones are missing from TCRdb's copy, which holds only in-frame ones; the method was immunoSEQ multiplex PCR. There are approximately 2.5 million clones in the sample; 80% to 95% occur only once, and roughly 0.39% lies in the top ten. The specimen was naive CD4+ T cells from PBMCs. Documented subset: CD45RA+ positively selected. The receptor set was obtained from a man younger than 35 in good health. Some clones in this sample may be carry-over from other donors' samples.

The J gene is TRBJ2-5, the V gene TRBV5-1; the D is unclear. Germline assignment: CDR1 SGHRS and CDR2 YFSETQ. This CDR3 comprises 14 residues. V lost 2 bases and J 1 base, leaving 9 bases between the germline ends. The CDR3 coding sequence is TGCGCCAGCAGCTTCCTGGGCAGCCAAGAGACCCAGTACTTC. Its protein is CASSFLGSQETQYF.

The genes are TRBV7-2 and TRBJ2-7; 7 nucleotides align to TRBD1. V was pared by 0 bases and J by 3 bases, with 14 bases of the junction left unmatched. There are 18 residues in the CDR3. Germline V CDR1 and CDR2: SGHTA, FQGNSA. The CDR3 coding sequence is TGTGCCAGCAGCTTAGCGACCCCCGACCGGGACAGTCGCTACGAGCAGTACTTC. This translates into CASSLATPDRDSRYEQYF. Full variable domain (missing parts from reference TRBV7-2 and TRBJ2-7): GAGVSQSPSNKVTEKGKDVELRCDPISGHTALYWYRQSLGQGLEFLIYFQGNSAPDKSGLPSDRFSAERTGGSVSTLTIQRTQQEDSAVYLCASSLATPDRDSRYEQYFGPGTRLTVT.

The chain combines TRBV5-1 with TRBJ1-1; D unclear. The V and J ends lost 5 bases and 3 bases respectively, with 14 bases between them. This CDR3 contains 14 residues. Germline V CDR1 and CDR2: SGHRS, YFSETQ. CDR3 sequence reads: CASSRVEQHTEAFF. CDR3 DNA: TGCGCCAGCAGTCGGGTTGAACAGCACACTGAAGCTTTCTTT.

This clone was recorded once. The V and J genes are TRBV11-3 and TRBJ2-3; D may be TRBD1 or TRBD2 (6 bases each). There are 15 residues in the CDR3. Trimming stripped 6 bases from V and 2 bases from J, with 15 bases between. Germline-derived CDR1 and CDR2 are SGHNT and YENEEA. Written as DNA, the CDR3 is TGTGCCAGCAGTCTAGGGGGGCCGGCCACAGATACGCAGTATTTT. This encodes CASSLGGPATDTQYF.

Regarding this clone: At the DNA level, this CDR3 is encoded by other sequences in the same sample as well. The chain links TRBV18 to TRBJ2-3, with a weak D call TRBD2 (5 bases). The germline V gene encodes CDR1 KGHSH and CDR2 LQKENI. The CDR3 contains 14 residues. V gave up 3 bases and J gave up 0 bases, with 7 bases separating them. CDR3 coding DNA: TGTGCCAGCTCACCGCGGACTAGCACAGATACGCAGTATTTT. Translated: CASSPRTSTDTQYF.

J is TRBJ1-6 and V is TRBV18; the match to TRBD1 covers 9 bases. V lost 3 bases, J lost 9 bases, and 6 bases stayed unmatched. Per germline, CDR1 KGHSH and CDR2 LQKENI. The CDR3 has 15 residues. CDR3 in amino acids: CASSPIGQGTSPLHF. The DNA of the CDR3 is TGTGCCAGCTCACCCATAGGACAGGGGACTTCACCCCTCCACTTT.